This TCR beta chain came from a study of T cells after yellow fever vaccination. Study as a whole: Low-cell-number fractions were prepared with SMART-Seq v4 Ultra Low Input. Study-level results: From the bulk population, abundant clonotypes could contaminate and appear within FACS-sorted repertoires.

One entry per CDR3 protein results from TCRdb running MiXCR on the 5' RACE reads. The data show about 340,000 distinct CDR3 sequences, under 15% seen once. This CDR3 has 15 amino acids. Trimming removed 0 bases from V and 5 bases from J, with 13 bases in between. Germline loops: CDR1 LNHNV, CDR2 YYDKDF (reference sequence). A remark on this clonotype: The antigen remains unidentified.

The sequenced sample was CD4+ T cells sorted from PBMCs, obtained 15 days after the yellow fever booster vaccination. The sequence was collected from a man between 18 and 35 years old who received the YFV17D yellow fever vaccine. V and J are TRBV15 and TRBJ2-5, with D possibly being TRBD2 (5 bases). This CDR3 reads CATSRDEGVGETQYF. The CDR3 nucleotides are TGTGCCACCAGCAGAGATGAGGGAGTCGGGGAGACCCAGTACTTC.